This TCR beta chain was recorded in a study of cytomegalovirus exposure and HLA in healthy donors (dated 2017 in TCRdb). For context, the study as a whole: An earlier analysis of 587 of the donors reported approximately 280 Gb of sequence data and about 120 million unique TCR beta sequences obtained from about 179 million T cells. The study used immunosequencing to profile the T cell repertoires of several hundred subjects and linked those repertoires to cytomegalovirus serostatus. In addition to the first cohort of approximately 670 subjects, a separate validation cohort of about 120 different subjects was used. All discovery cohort repertoires had been generated on a single sequencing platform. To predict cytomegalovirus infection status, the study combined high-throughput TCR immunosequencing, statistical association of individual TCRs with disease status, and machine learning. Roughly 5 DR-DQ haplotypes were handled as single units for association and clustering, since linkage in the cohort was strong. Donor age, sex, ethnicity and CMV serostatus were compiled together with the repertoire data. Rather than drawing on any new phenotypic data, the later analysis identified candidate immune exposures from TCR beta sequences and the way those sequences occurred across donors. The number of typed donors differed by locus: about 620-640 for A, B, C, DRB1 and DQB1; 500 to 550 for DQA1; about 600 for DPA1; and some 470 for DPB1. Class I and class II HLA loci were covered by the typing at four-digit resolution. To study patterns of TCR occurrence, a later analysis re-analyzed previously published TCR beta repertoires from 500 to 850 donors and added high-resolution HLA genotyping. Across around 400 genotyped donors of the cohort, an average of roughly 250,000 unique TCR beta nucleotide sequences per donor were sequenced, and roughly 17% of those sequences were non-productive. The aim of the study was to test whether cataloging public T cell receptors could identify signatures of past pathogen exposure. Approximately 300 gigabases of sequencing data and around 85 million unique TCR sequences made up an early release that covered some 640 HLA-typed donors. Genome-wide SNP genotypes for about three fifths of the roughly 670 donors were used in a later genetic analysis, which treated that subset as a discovery cohort. Of the 398 genotyped donors, around 81% fell in the genetic ancestry cluster associated with self-reported Caucasian donors. An earlier analysis of approximately 640 of the donors applied high-throughput TCR beta sequencing to assess whether each TCR beta V gene segment acted as functional or pseudogenic. Broad study findings and their caveats: Seventeen rarely observed V segments, including chromosome 9 orphons, were excluded from the earlier analysis of approximately 500 of the donors because counts were too low. Because HLA typing was unavailable for some donors at each locus, only the typed subset was used in association tests. It was suggested by the authors that the approach could potentially be generalized to other disease states and immunological phenotypes. A cluster of highly shared sequence variants was judged likely to be a technical artifact of the sequencing pipeline. A further reported finding was that TCR beta sequences accurately predicted the HLA-A and HLA-B alleles for most subjects in the first cohort. Sequencing depth was assumed to be roughly uniform across donors in the presence/absence analyses, though that assumption may not hold. A later analysis associated 17,000 or so TCR beta sequences with specific HLA alleles at a false discovery rate of 0.05. Assigning TCR associations to individual alleles was difficult when HLA alleles, especially DR and DQ, strongly co-occurred. In this cohort, only TCR beta chains were sequenced, and detectable features were limited by the absence of alpha or paired-chain data. In vitro tests confirmed that a few of the cytomegalovirus-associated TCR beta chains recognize cytomegalovirus antigens. Across donors, most TCR sequences were observed very rarely, whereas some public TCRs were present in many individuals. According to a later genetic analysis, donors in an Asian-associated ancestry cluster had fewer N-insertions in productive TCRs than the roughly 700-donor mean. The classifier was reported to diagnose cytomegalovirus status with high specificity and sensitivity in both the original cohort and the validation cohort. V-gene and J-gene trimming of TCR beta chains was associated with a missense DCLRE1C variant in a later genetic analysis, and the association was replicated in an independent cohort. Some IMGT-functional V segments, including TRBV6-2 and TRBV6-3, could not be told apart with the 87-base-pair reads, so those segments were excluded. The only immune exposure information available for the cohort was CMV serostatus. In an earlier analysis of more than 450 of the donors, most TCR beta V segments were observed in productive rearrangements about 87% or about 30% of the time, broadly matching IMGT annotations. Correlated functional status among segregating V segments might be attributable to linkage disequilibrium, but an unknown experimental factor could not be ruled out. Most CMV-associated TCR beta chains appeared to be HLA-restricted in a later analysis, and the HLA associations seemed to be driven largely by CMV exposure. In a later analysis, HLA-associated TCR beta chains showed more clonal expansion and lower generation probabilities than non-associated chains that were equally common. The study listed approximately 150 TCR beta chains as associated with cytomegalovirus. In a later analysis, TCR association rates were found to vary across HLA loci, with the most associated TCRs seen for DRB1 alleles and the fewest for HLA-C alleles. A later analysis reported that several top co-occurrence clusters appeared linked to parvovirus B19, influenza, CMV and Epstein-Barr virus.

The method was the immunoSEQ multiplex PCR assay. For the multiplex PCR, a mixture combining 60 forward primers for TCR Vbeta segments and 13 reverse primers for TCR Jbeta segments was used. Amplification of the CDR3 region of rearranged TCR beta genes was performed with a multiplex PCR assay on genomic DNA. The amplified TCR beta libraries were sequenced on the Illumina HiSeq System as 87-base-pair reads. The authors' pipeline ran thus. A later analysis counted tens of millions of unique TCR beta chains across the 670 or so repertoires, and approximately 11 million of these chains were shared by at least two donors. Raw reads were error-corrected and collapsed into unique sequences by a nearest-neighbor algorithm in which closely related sequences were merged to remove PCR and sequencing errors. V, D and J gene segments were assigned by aligning CDR3 sequences to IMGT reference sequences. For a sequence to be retained, a match of at least six nucleotides was required to both a V gene segment and a J gene segment. Rearrangements were classified as productive when the CDR3 lacked stop codons and remained in frame with V and J, and all other rearrangements were classified as non-productive. Following IMGT convention, CDR3 was defined as the stretch from the second conserved V-encoded cysteine to the conserved J-encoded phenylalanine. The earlier analysis of about 560 of the donors excluded any sequence lacking an unambiguous match to a single V gene segment. An earlier analysis of 587 of the donors classified V segments as functional when productive rearrangements were above 56.7% and as segregating when the standard deviation between donors was above 5%. A statistical classification framework was built to diagnose cytomegalovirus status from the catalog of TCR beta chain sequences. A later analysis assigned V and J genes by comparing TCR nucleotide sequences with IMGT/GENE-DB human TR gene sequences. A later analysis assigned CDR3 sequences and most-parsimonious VDJ recombination scenarios with the TCRdist pipeline. In a later analysis, each TCR beta chain was defined by its CDR3 amino acid sequence together with its V-gene family, and reads lacking a unique V-gene family were excluded. As a way to deal with suspected cross-contamination and a sequencing artifact, a later analysis dropped approximately 590 nucleotide sequences that were highly shared and had low generation probability. In a later analysis, a clonal expansion index was calculated for each public chain from normalized within-repertoire ranks of inferred template counts. In a later analysis, generation probabilities were computed using a VDJ recombination model fitted to out-of-frame rearrangements, and the results were checked against IGoR. Hypergeometric tests were used in a later analysis to score TCR-TCR, TCR-HLA and TCR-CMV co-occurrence, with a repertoire-size bias correction applied to the TCR pairs. In a later analysis, false discovery rates were estimated by permuting HLA or CMV assignments 20 times. In a later analysis, co-occurring TCRs were grouped with DBSCAN, and TCRdist sequence similarity was added when clustering was performed within HLA-allele-positive subsets. Repertoires with fewer than 30,000 or more than 120,000 public chains, plus five repertoires with anomalous nucleotide sharing, were excluded from co-occurrence clustering. This is the immuneACCESS table as TCRdb keeps it, with only in-frame sequences that have V and J called. A part of the clones is gone; compared with another copy, unresolved V genes explain less than half, and the rest is unexplained. V and J calls and clone size are as listed in that table; D and trimming were resolved from the DNA. The sample table holds under 200,000 clones, of which around 78% were seen once. The top ten clones comprise approximately 2.1% of the sample.

The cohort was made up of about 670 healthy bone marrow donors. All cohort members were sampled while nominally healthy, although unrecorded immune exposures were likely present. The donor tested CMV seropositive and was one of the 289 seropositive cohort members. Each donor provided a peripheral blood sample, and peripheral blood mononuclear cells were used for TCR beta sequencing. Genomic DNA extraction from the blood cell samples was performed with the Qiagen DNeasy Blood Extraction Kit. Details on this clone: There is no known antigen for this receptor. Base quality data are lacking; no much larger clone is found one base away.

Its CDR3 holds 14 amino acids, cysteine through phenylalanine. Only CDR3 DNA remains: 42 bases, in frame from the first base. The germline V gene yields MDHEN for CDR1 and SYDVKM for CDR2. Trimming at the junction amounts to 5 bases on V and 4 bases on J, and the germline ends lie 15 bases apart. The origin of this receptor is a woman in her thirties in good health and CMV-seropositive. Rearrangement joined TRBV28 to TRBJ2-7, and possibly TRBD1, on 5 matching bases. Sequencing input: PBMCs. This receptor has the CDR3 CASSRTSSEYEQYF. The nucleotide sequence is given as TGTGCCAGCAGTCGGACATCCTCGGAGTACGAGCAGTACTTC.